The T cell receptor (beta chain) described here comes from a study of T cell responses to AZD1222 COVID-19 vaccine. Looking at the study overall: The analysis combined second doses at about 4 or about 12 weeks.

Trimming removed 5 bases from V and 2 bases from J, with 9 bases in between. The CDR3 sequence is 14 residues long. Germline CDR1 MNHEY, CDR2 SVGAGI. Assay: immunoSEQ multiplex PCR; the TCRdb copy retains only in-frame clones and omits some. The sample has around 67,000 clones; roughly 84% are singletons. Sequenced here: peripheral blood, sampled on day 0 of AZD1222 vaccination. The chain has TRBV6-5 and TRBJ2-2, with a possible D match to TRBD1 (6 bases). The TCR sequence derives from an adult in good health. In DNA, the CDR3 is TGTGCCAGCAGTCAGGACAGAAACACCGGGGAGCTGTTTTTT. It codes for CASSQDRNTGELFF.